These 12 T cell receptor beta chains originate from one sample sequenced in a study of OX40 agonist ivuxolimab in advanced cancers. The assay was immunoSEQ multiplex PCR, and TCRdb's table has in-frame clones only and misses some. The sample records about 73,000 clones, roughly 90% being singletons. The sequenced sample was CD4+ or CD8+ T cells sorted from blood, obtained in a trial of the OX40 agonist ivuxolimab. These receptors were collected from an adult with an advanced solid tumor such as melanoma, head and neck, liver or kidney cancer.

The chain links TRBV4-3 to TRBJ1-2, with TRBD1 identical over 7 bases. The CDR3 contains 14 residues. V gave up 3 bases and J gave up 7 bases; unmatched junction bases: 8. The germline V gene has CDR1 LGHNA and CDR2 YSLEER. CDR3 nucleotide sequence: TGCGCCAGCAGCCAGAAGGACAGGCAGACTGGCTACACCTTC. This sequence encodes CASSQKDRQTGYTF.

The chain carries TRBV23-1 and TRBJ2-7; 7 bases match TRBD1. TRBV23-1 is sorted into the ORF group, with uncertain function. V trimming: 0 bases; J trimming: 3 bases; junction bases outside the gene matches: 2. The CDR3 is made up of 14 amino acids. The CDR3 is CASSQSGQLYEQYF. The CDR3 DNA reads TGCGCCAGCAGTCAATCGGGACAGCTCTACGAGCAGTACTTC.

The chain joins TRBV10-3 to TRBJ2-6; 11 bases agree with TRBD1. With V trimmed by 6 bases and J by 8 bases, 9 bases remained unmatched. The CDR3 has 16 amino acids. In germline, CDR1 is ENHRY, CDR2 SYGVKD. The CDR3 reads CAIRGTGGKGTNVLTF. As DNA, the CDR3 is TGTGCCATCAGGGGGACAGGGGGAAAGGGAACCAACGTCCTGACTTTC.

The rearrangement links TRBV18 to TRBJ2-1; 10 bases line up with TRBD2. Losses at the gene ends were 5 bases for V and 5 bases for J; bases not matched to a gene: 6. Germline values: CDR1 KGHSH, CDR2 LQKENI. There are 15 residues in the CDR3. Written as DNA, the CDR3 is TGTGCCAGCTCAAGGACTAGCGGAGGAGACAATGAGCAGTTCTTC. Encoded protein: CASSRTSGGDNEQFF.

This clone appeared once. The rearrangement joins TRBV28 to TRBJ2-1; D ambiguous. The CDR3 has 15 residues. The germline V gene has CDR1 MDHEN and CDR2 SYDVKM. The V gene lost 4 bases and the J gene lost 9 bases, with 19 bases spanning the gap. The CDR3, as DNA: TGTGCCAGCAGTTCACCCTCCGGACCGGGCGGTGAGCAGTTCTTC. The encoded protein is CASSSPSGPGGEQFF.

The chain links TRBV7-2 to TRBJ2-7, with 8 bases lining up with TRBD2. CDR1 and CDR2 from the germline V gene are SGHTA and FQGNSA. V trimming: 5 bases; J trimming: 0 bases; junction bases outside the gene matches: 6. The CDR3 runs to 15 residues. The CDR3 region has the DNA TGTGCCAGCAGCCAGACTAGCGATCCCTCCTACGAGCAGTACTTC. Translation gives CASSQTSDPSYEQYF.

Here the CDR3 reads CASRGRSANTEAFF. The DNA of the CDR3 is TGTGCCAGCAGAGGTAGATCGGCCAACACTGAAGCTTTCTTT. The genes are TRBV6-5 and TRBJ1-1; D unclear. V was clipped by 6 bases and J by 2 bases, with 13 bases between them. The CDR3 is made up of 14 amino acids. Germline values: CDR1 MNHEY, CDR2 SVGAGI.

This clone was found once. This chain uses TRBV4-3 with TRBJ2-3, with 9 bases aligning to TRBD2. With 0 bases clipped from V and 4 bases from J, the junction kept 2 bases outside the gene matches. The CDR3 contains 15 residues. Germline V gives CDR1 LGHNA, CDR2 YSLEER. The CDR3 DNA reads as TGCGCCAGCAGCCAAGATAGCGGGAGCGCAGATACGCAGTATTTT. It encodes CASSQDSGSADTQYF.

DNA of the CDR3: TGTGCCAGCAGTTTCGTGCGCCAAGAGACCCAGTACTTC. This codes for CASSFVRQETQYF. The chain couples TRBV7-2 to TRBJ2-5; D unresolved. CDR3 size: 13 residues. Trimming removed 6 bases at V and 1 base at J, with 9 bases between. Germline CDR1 is SGHTA and CDR2 is FQGNSA.

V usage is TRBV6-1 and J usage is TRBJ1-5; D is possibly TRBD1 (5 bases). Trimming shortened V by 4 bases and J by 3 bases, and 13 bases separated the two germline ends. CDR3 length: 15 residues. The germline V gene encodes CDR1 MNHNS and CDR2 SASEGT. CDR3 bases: TGTGCCAGCAGTGGGTTCCGGGGGAACAATCAGCCCCAGCATTTT. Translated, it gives CASSGFRGNNQPQHF.

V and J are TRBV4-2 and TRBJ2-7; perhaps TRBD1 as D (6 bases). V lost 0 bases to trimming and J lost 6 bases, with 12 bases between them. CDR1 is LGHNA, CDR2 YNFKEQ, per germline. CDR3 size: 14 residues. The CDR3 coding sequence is TGTGCCAGCAGCCAAGATTTACAGGGTCGCGAGCAGTACTTC. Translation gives CASSQDLQGREQYF.

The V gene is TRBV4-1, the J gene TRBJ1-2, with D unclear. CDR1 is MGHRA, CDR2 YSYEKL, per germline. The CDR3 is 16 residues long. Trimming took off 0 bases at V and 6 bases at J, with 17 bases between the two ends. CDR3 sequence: CASSQDMNTVGHGYTF. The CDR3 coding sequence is TGCGCCAGCAGCCAAGACATGAACACCGTCGGTCATGGCTACACCTTC.